The 20 T cell receptor beta chains presented below share a single source sample, sequenced in a study of shared clonotypes between healthy human individuals. Assay used: immunoSEQ multiplex PCR; TCRdb lists only in-frame clones, some missing. The sample yields over 700,000 clones, over 60% seen once. Sample: memory CD4+ T cells sorted from blood. Subset given: CD45RA-negative fraction. All receptors derive from a woman in her twenties or thirties in good health.

The genes are TRBV10-3 and TRBJ2-7, with 8 nucleotides matching TRBD2. Trimming removed 3 bases from V and 0 bases from J; junction bases left unmatched: 1. The germline V gene encodes CDR1 ENHRY and CDR2 SYGVKD. The CDR3 runs 14 residues. The CDR3 DNA reads as TGTGCCATCAGTGACGGGAGGGCCTCCTACGAGCAGTACTTC. Translation: CAISDGRASYEQYF.

This chain links TRBV21-1 with TRBJ1-1. TRBV21-1 is a pseudogene segment. The CDR3 runs 11 residues. This CDR3 reads CASSKGEEAFF. CDR3 nucleotide sequence: TGTGCCAGCAGCAAAGGGGAAGAAGCTTTCTTT.

The genes are TRBV5-1 and TRBJ2-1; 15 bases are a match to TRBD2. J gave up 7 bases and V 1 base, and 9 bases lay outside the gene matches. The CDR3 length is 18 residues. Germline V CDR1 and CDR2: SGHRS, YFSETQ. CDR3 in amino acids: CASSLPLTGTSGRNEQFF. For the CDR3, the DNA is TGCGCCAGCAGCTTGCCATTAACCGGGACTAGCGGGAGGAATGAGCAGTTCTTC.

Remarks on this clone: The same CDR3 can be traced to other DNA sequences in this sample. J is TRBJ1-1 and V is TRBV5-1, with D uncertain. The CDR3 has 11 amino acids. V was cut by 0 bases and J by 7 bases, with 4 bases left in between. The germline gives CDR1 SGHRS, CDR2 YFSETQ. Here the CDR3 reads CASSLDGEAFF. In nucleotides, the CDR3 is TGCGCCAGCAGCTTGGACGGTGAAGCTTTCTTT.

The genes are TRBV7-8 and TRBJ1-5; no firm D call. V lost 5 bases and J lost 4, with 15 bases in between. CDR1 SGHVS and CDR2 FQNEAQ come from the germline V gene. There are 15 residues in the CDR3. The chain's CDR3 is CASSEDGRINQPQHF. CDR3 sequence (DNA): TGTGCCAGCAGCGAAGATGGACGGATTAATCAGCCCCAGCATTTT.

J is TRBJ2-3 and V is TRBV6-6, with D unclear. This CDR3 is 14 amino acids long. Germline assignment: CDR1 MNHNY and CDR2 SVGAGI (reference sequence). V dropped 6 bases and J dropped 0 bases, with 10 bases sitting between them. CDR3: CASSSHSSTDTQYF. CDR3 coding DNA: TGTGCCAGCAGCTCTCACTCGAGCACAGATACGCAGTATTTT.

The V call is TRBV7-9, the J call TRBJ2-4; D is possibly TRBD2 (7 bases). Germline CDR1 reads SEHNR; CDR2 reads FQNEAQ (reference sequence). V dropped 5 bases and J dropped 3 bases, with 14 bases sitting between them. This CDR3 comprises 15 residues. The CDR3 reads CASSIGGAGKNIQYF. The CDR3 DNA follows: TGTGCCAGCAGCATTGGGGGGGCCGGCAAAAACATTCAGTACTTC.

The chain carries TRBV7-3 and TRBJ2-3; D call uncertain. The CDR3 is 14 amino acids. V lost 5 bases to trimming and J lost 3 bases, with 12 bases between them. The germline V gene has CDR1 SGHTA and CDR2 FQGTGA. The CDR3 region has the DNA TGTGCCAGCAGCGACCGGGTAGTGACAGATACGCAGTATTTT. The encoded protein is CASSDRVVTDTQYF.

This chain joins TRBV29-1 and TRBJ2-3, with D possibly TRBD2 on 5 matching bases. The CDR3 length is 12 residues. Per germline, CDR1 SQVTM and CDR2 ANQGSEA. V shed 6 bases and J shed 5 bases, with 12 bases lying between them. The CDR3 loop is CSVVEGGDTQYF. CDR3 in DNA: TGCAGCGTGGTCGAGGGTGGAGATACGCAGTATTTT.

The CDR3 sequence: CASSARDTHQPQHF. CDR3 nucleotide sequence: TGTGCCAGCAGCGCCCGGGACACTCATCAGCCCCAGCATTTT. The genes are TRBV6-4 and TRBJ1-5, with D tentatively TRBD1 (6 bases). CDR1 MRHNA and CDR2 SNTAGT come from the germline V gene. V shed 6 bases and J shed 5 bases, with 14 bases lying between them. The CDR3 has 14 amino acids.

The chain is built from TRBV28 and TRBJ2-7; possibly TRBD1 for D (6 bases). With 6 bases removed from V and 13 bases from J, the gap between germline ends came to 16 bases. Germline CDR1 is MDHEN and CDR2 is SYDVKM. The CDR3 has 11 residues. The CDR3 DNA sequence: TGTGCCAGCAGGGGGGCTGGTCAGGCCTACTTC. Protein sequence: CASRGAGQAYF.

J is TRBJ2-2 and V is TRBV19, with D unclear. CDR1 LNHDA and CDR2 SQIVND come from the germline V gene (reference sequence). This CDR3 spans 12 amino acids. The ends were cut back, 3 bases at V and 6 bases at J, with 5 bases in the middle. The CDR3 loop is CASSIDSGELFF. The CDR3 coding sequence is TGTGCCAGTAGTATTGACTCCGGGGAGCTGTTTTTT.

For the CDR3, the DNA is TGTGCCAGCAGTGAAGTAGGGCGGGGTTCCGGCTACACCTTC. Translation gives CASSEVGRGSGYTF. The rearrangement uses TRBV2 and TRBJ1-2; D remains ambiguous. CDR1 SNHLY and CDR2 FYNNEI come from the germline V gene. The V end lost 1 base, the J end lost 8 bases, and 14 bases lay between the germline ends. The CDR3 loop spans 14 amino acids.

CDR3 region: CASSYSLSTGDYGYTF. For the CDR3, the DNA is TGTGCCAGCAGTTACTCCCTTAGCACAGGGGATTATGGCTACACCTTC. J is TRBJ1-2 and V is TRBV6-5, with 7 nucleotides matching TRBD1. J gave up 5 bases and V 0 bases, and 9 bases lay outside the gene matches. Germline CDR1 MNHEY, CDR2 SVGAGI. The length of the CDR3 is 16 residues.

This clone has a single count. J is TRBJ1-1 and V is TRBV5-4; tentative D call: TRBD1 (5 bases). CDR1 SGHNT and CDR2 YYREEE come from the germline V gene (reference sequence). There are 16 residues in the CDR3. Trimming shortened V by 0 bases and J by 5 bases, and 17 bases separated the two germline ends. CDR3 coding DNA: TGTGCCAGCAGCTTGGGCCCTGGGACTCCTGCTACTGAAGCTTTCTTT. It specifies CASSLGPGTPATEAFF.

This chain links TRBV30 with TRBJ2-6; 7 bases match TRBD1. Losses at the gene ends were 3 bases for V and 0 bases for J; bases not matched to a gene: 23. CDR1 GTSNPN and CDR2 SVGIG come from the germline V gene (reference sequence). The CDR3 is 22 amino acids. The CDR3 spells CAWRAHSRFTGQSFSGANVLTF. The DNA for the CDR3 is TGTGCCTGGAGGGCCCATTCCCGTTTTACGGGACAGTCATTCTCTGGGGCCAACGTCCTGACTTTC.

V is TRBV9 and J is TRBJ2-3, with D unresolved. Germline V gene lookup returns CDR1 SGDLS and CDR2 YYNGEE. The length of the CDR3 is 14 residues. The V end lost 0 bases, the J end lost 0 bases, and 5 bases lay between the germline ends. CDR3 DNA sequence: TGTGCCAGCAGCGTAGAAGTAAGCACAGATACGCAGTATTTT. This translates into CASSVEVSTDTQYF.

This clone was found a few times. The chain joins TRBV28 to TRBJ2-5; D is possibly TRBD1 (7 bases). Germline CDR1 MDHEN, CDR2 SYDVKM. This CDR3 has 14 amino acids. Trimming removed 4 bases from V and 5 bases from J, with 14 bases in between. CDR3 protein: CASSSPRGDETQYF. CDR3 DNA: TGTGCCAGCAGTTCCCCCAGGGGGGATGAGACCCAGTACTTC. The full variable domain, its missing parts supplied by reference TRBV28 and TRBJ2-5, is DVKVTQSSRYLVKRTGEKVFLECVQDMDHENMFWYRQDPGLGLRLIYFSYDVKMKEKGDIPEGYSVSREKKERFSLILESASTNQTSMYLCASSSPRGDETQYFGPGTRLLVL.

This chain connects TRBV11-3 to TRBJ2-7; D possibly corresponds to TRBD2 (5 bases). Germline values: CDR1 SGHNT, CDR2 YENEEA. The ends were cut back, 0 bases at V and 3 bases at J, with 9 bases in the middle. The CDR3 runs to 14 residues. DNA for the CDR3: TGTGCCAGCAGCTTAGATCGACGGGACTACGAGCAGTACTTC. This sequence encodes CASSLDRRDYEQYF. Complete variable domain (other parts from reference TRBV11-3 and TRBJ2-7): EAGVVQSPRYKIIEKKQPVAFWCNPISGHNTLYWYLQNLGQGPELLIRYENEEAVDDSQLPKDRFSAERLKGVDSTLKIQPAELGDSAVYLCASSLDRRDYEQYFGPGTRLTVT.

This clone was seen ten or more times. This chain joins TRBV28 and TRBJ2-2; tentative D call: TRBD2 (5 bases). Germline lookup yields CDR1 MDHEN and CDR2 SYDVKM. V dropped 2 bases and J dropped 5 bases, with 12 bases sitting between them. The CDR3 totals 15 residues. The CDR3 nucleotides read TGTGCCAGCAGTTTACTACCGGGAACGACCGGGGAGCTGTTTTTT. Protein product: CASSLLPGTTGELFF. Full variable domain (missing parts from reference TRBV28 and TRBJ2-2): DVKVTQSSRYLVKRTGEKVFLECVQDMDHENMFWYRQDPGLGLRLIYFSYDVKMKEKGDIPEGYSVSREKKERFSLILESASTNQTSMYLCASSLLPGTTGELFFGEGSRLTVL.